These 30 T cell receptor beta chains were sequenced from one sample in a study of T cell responses to AZD1222 COVID-19 vaccine. Assay: immunoSEQ multiplex PCR; the TCRdb copy retains only in-frame clones and omits some. The sample shows 110,000 or so clones, roughly 90% of them seen only once. The specimen comprised peripheral blood, sampled 28 days after the second AZD1222 dose. Source of these receptors: an adult who received the AZD1222 COVID-19 vaccine.

The chain couples TRBV2 to TRBJ1-1, with D unresolved. Germline assignment: CDR1 SNHLY and CDR2 FYNNEI. V lost 5 bases to trimming and J lost 0 bases, with 7 bases between them. The CDR3 has 13 amino acids. CDR3 sequence reads: CASSPMLNTEAFF. The CDR3 nucleotides read TGTGCCAGCAGTCCCATGCTGAACACTGAAGCTTTCTTT.

V usage is TRBV6-5 and J usage is TRBJ2-7, with a tentative D call TRBD1 (6 bases). This CDR3 is built from 11 residues. V was cut by 10 bases and J by 3 bases, with 10 bases left in between. Germline CDR1 reads MNHEY; CDR2 reads SVGAGI. CDR3 region: CAIGTRYEQYF. CDR3 sequence (DNA): TGTGCCATAGGGACACGCTACGAGCAGTACTTC.

The genes are TRBV2 and TRBJ2-7; 9 nucleotides match TRBD1. V lost 5 bases to trimming and J lost 3 bases; unmatched junction nucleotides: 11. Germline V gene lookup returns CDR1 SNHLY and CDR2 FYNNEI. The CDR3 runs 16 residues. The CDR3 loop reads CASSWAQGASRYEQYF. DNA of the CDR3: TGTGCCAGCAGTTGGGCACAGGGGGCAAGTCGCTACGAGCAGTACTTC. The full variable domain, in which reference TRBV2 and TRBJ2-7 provide the parts outside the CDR3, is EPEVTQTPSHQVTQMGQEVILRCVPISNHLYFYWYRQILGQKVEFLVSFYNNEISEKSEIFDDQFSVERPDGSNFTLKIRSTKLEDSAMYFCASSWAQGASRYEQYFGPGTRLTVT.

V usage is TRBV2 and J usage is TRBJ2-7; no clear D gene. V shed 8 bases and J shed 0 bases, with 8 bases lying between them. The CDR3 has 12 residues. The V gene's germline CDR1 is SNHLY and CDR2 FYNNEI. CDR3 in DNA: TGTGCCAGCGGTTCACCCTCCTACGAGCAGTACTTC. Protein sequence: CASGSPSYEQYF.

V usage is TRBV11-3 and J usage is TRBJ2-3, with TRBD2 identical over 7 bases. V shed 5 bases, J shed 2 bases, and the junction held 13 bases outside the gene matches. CDR1 and CDR2 (germline): SGHNT, YENEEA. CDR3 size: 17 residues. CDR3 DNA sequence: TGTGCCAGCAGCACCCGCGCCCTAGCGGTAGTCACAGATACGCAGTATTTT. This codes for CASSTRALAVVTDTQYF.

The J gene is TRBJ1-2, the V gene TRBV24-1, with a tentative D call TRBD1 (5 bases). The V gene's germline CDR1 is KGHDR and CDR2 SFDVKD. The V end lost 4 bases, the J end lost 7 bases, and 12 bases lay between the germline ends. The CDR3 has 13 residues. Here the CDR3 DNA reads TGTGCCACCAGTGACGGACACGACCGTGGCTACACCTTC. It translates to CATSDGHDRGYTF.

The chain employs TRBV5-1 and TRBJ1-2; D unresolved. The CDR3 sequence is 13 residues long. The V gene's germline CDR1 is SGHRS and CDR2 YFSETQ. The V end lost 0 bases, the J end lost 4 bases, and 7 bases lay between the germline ends. The CDR3 DNA sequence: TGCGCCAGCAGCTTGGACGGCACCTATGGCTACACCTTC. The encoded protein is CASSLDGTYGYTF.

The CDR3 nucleotides read TGCAGCGTTGAAGATCCGAGCACTGAAGCTTTCTTT. Amino acid sequence: CSVEDPSTEAFF. V usage is TRBV29-1 and J usage is TRBJ1-1; no clear D. The V end was cut by 0 bases, the J end by 4 bases, with 6 bases between. The CDR3 length is 12 residues. The V gene's germline CDR1 is SQVTM and CDR2 ANQGSEA.

The chain recombines TRBV2 with TRBJ2-1, with 7 bases lining up with TRBD1. Trimming at V came to 7 bases and at J to 4 bases, leaving 4 bases not matched to a gene. The CDR3 totals 13 residues. Germline V gives CDR1 SNHLY, CDR2 FYNNEI. The CDR3 protein is CASKGASYNEQFF. The CDR3 DNA sequence: TGTGCCAGCAAGGGGGCTTCTTACAATGAGCAGTTCTTC.

In this sample, this clone turned up once. The chain employs TRBV5-4 and TRBJ2-7; 7 bases agree with TRBD1. The CDR3 is 13 amino acids. V gave up 4 bases and J gave up 7 bases; unmatched junction bases: 8. The germline CDR1 and CDR2 sequences are SGHNT and YYREEE (reference sequence). The CDR3 loop reads CASSTDRDGEQYF. CDR3 DNA sequence: TGTGCCAGCAGCACCGACAGGGACGGTGAGCAGTACTTC.

The gene calls are TRBV7-9 and TRBJ2-7, with 15 positions matching TRBD2. Germline CDR1 and CDR2: SEHNR and FQNEAQ (reference sequence). CDR3 length: 15 amino acids. J was trimmed by 3 bases and V by 5 bases; bases with no gene match: 2. CDR3 sequence (DNA): TGTGCCAGCAGCCGGACTAGCGGGAGGGACTACGAGCAGTACTTC. Protein sequence: CASSRTSGRDYEQYF. Full variable domain (remainder filled in from reference TRBV7-9 and TRBJ2-7): DTGVSQNPRHKITKRGQNVTFRCDPISEHNRLYWYRQTLGQGPEFLTYFQNEAQLEKSRLLSDRFSAERPKGSFSTLEIQRTEQGDSAMYLCASSRTSGRDYEQYFGPGTRLTVT.

The V call is TRBV7-9, the J call TRBJ2-3; possible D gene TRBD1, 6 bases. Trimming took 3 bases from V and 4 from J, leaving 11 bases between them. Germline V gene lookup returns CDR1 SEHNR and CDR2 FQNEAQ (reference sequence). CDR3 size: 14 residues. CDR3 loop: CASSLGATADTQYF. As DNA, the CDR3 is TGTGCCAGCAGCTTGGGGGCTACGGCAGATACGCAGTATTTT.

The chain is built from TRBV11-1 and TRBJ1-3; no definite D call. The germline V gene has CDR1 SGHAT and CDR2 FQDESV (reference sequence). Between the trimmed V and J ends, which lost 1 base and 1 base, there was a span of 5 bases. The CDR3 is made up of 14 amino acids. The CDR3 nucleotides are TGTGCCAGCAGCTTAGGTGGATCTGGAAACACCATATATTTT. Translation gives CASSLGGSGNTIYF.

The chain is built from TRBV11-3 and TRBJ2-1, with TRBD1 identical over 9 bases. The CDR3 covers 13 residues. Germline V gene lookup returns CDR1 SGHNT and CDR2 YENEEA. V shed 5 bases and J 7 bases; nucleotides not matched to a gene: 3. The CDR3 coding sequence is TGTGCCAGCAGCGGGACAGGGTGGAATGAGCAGTTCTTC. This gives the protein CASSGTGWNEQFF.

The CDR3 loop is CASSSSRGLPGNTIYF. Written as DNA, the CDR3 is TGTGCCAGTAGTTCTTCCAGGGGGCTGCCTGGAAACACCATATATTTT. The chain is built from TRBV19 and TRBJ1-3; 8 nucleotides agree with TRBD1. J lost 2 bases, V lost 5 bases, and 8 bases had no gene match. Per the germline V gene, CDR1 is LNHDA and CDR2 is SQIVND (reference sequence). This CDR3 is 16 amino acids long. Full variable domain (missing parts from reference TRBV19 and TRBJ1-3): DGGITQSPKYLFRKEGQNVTLSCEQNLNHDAMYWYRQDPGQGLRLIYYSQIVNDFQKGDIAEGYSVSREKKESFPLTVTSAQKNPTAFYLCASSSSRGLPGNTIYFGEGSWLTVV.

This chain uses TRBV7-2 with TRBJ2-7; 8 positions agree with TRBD1. The J segment lost 0 bases and the V segment lost 6 bases, leaving 4 bases of the junction unmatched. The CDR3 contains 14 residues. Germline values: CDR1 SGHTA, CDR2 FQGNSA. CDR3 loop: CASSWDRSSYEQYF. In DNA form, the CDR3 reads TGTGCCAGCAGTTGGGACAGGAGCTCCTACGAGCAGTACTTC.

The genes are TRBV19 and TRBJ1-2; D is ambiguous. Germline CDR1 LNHDA, CDR2 SQIVND (reference sequence). V gave up 5 bases and J gave up 4 bases, with 20 bases separating them. CDR3 size: 16 residues. Here the CDR3 DNA reads TGTGCCAGTAGTGCCACCCCAATTCCCCTATCCTATGGCTACACCTTC. Translating it yields CASSATPIPLSYGYTF.

V and J are TRBV4-2 and TRBJ2-7, with 7 bases identical to TRBD1. The V gene's germline CDR1 is LGHNA and CDR2 YNFKEQ. The CDR3 is made up of 15 amino acids. After removal of 3 bases from V and 5 bases from J, the junction contained 10 bases not matched to a gene. The CDR3 DNA reads TGTGCCAGCAGCCACCTACGACAGGGCGGCCACGAGCAGTACTTC. Translated, it gives CASSHLRQGGHEQYF.

In its sample, this clone was seen a few times. CDR3 coding DNA: TGTGCCAGCTCACCAAATTCGGCGGGAGGGTACAATGAGCAGTTCTTC. It specifies CASSPNSAGGYNEQFF. The chain couples TRBV18 to TRBJ2-1; 9 bases map to TRBD2. The V gene end was trimmed by 2 bases and the J gene end by 4 bases; junction bases not matched to a gene: 6. The V gene's germline CDR1 is KGHSH and CDR2 LQKENI. The CDR3 loop spans 16 amino acids.

V is TRBV27 and J is TRBJ1-1; TRBD1 matches at 8 bases. Germline-derived CDR1 and CDR2 are MNHEY and SMNVEV (reference sequence). V lost 5 bases, J lost 3 bases, and 11 bases stayed unmatched. The CDR3 runs to 16 residues. This CDR3 is CASSRGQGVGDTEAFF. The CDR3 DNA follows: TGTGCCAGCAGTCGAGGACAGGGAGTTGGGGACACTGAAGCTTTCTTT.

The chain couples TRBV5-8 to TRBJ2-2; no firm D call. Germline loops: CDR1 SGHTS, CDR2 YDEGEE. Deletions cut 8 bases from V and 3 bases from J, with 11 bases between. CDR3 length: 13 residues. The CDR3 spells CARTEIYTGELFF. CDR3 coding DNA: TGTGCCAGGACTGAGATTTACACCGGGGAGCTGTTTTTT.

This chain joins TRBV7-2 and TRBJ2-1; D gene ambiguous. V was trimmed by 5 bases and J by 8 bases, leaving 22 bases between them. Germline V gene sequence: CDR1 SGHTA, CDR2 FQGNSA. This CDR3 region has 16 residues. The CDR3 reads CASSQNGPSRTDEQFF. DNA for the CDR3: TGTGCCAGCAGCCAGAACGGACCCTCCCGGACGGATGAGCAGTTCTTC.

The V gene is TRBV19, the J gene TRBJ2-2, with 16 positions matching TRBD2. Germline V gene lookup returns CDR1 LNHDA and CDR2 SQIVND (reference sequence). The CDR3 is 17 amino acids. The trim removed 4 bases at V and 4 bases at J, leaving 3 bases unmatched. The CDR3 sequence is CASSKGLAGGPTGELFF. CDR3 in DNA: TGTGCCAGTAGTAAGGGACTAGCGGGAGGGCCCACCGGGGAGCTGTTTTTT.

The chain is built from TRBV30 and TRBJ2-3; 11 bases match TRBD2. The CDR3 is 17 residues long. V trimming: 4 bases; J trimming: 2 bases; junction bases outside the gene matches: 11. Germline CDR1 is GTSNPN and CDR2 is SVGIG (reference sequence). The CDR3 DNA reads TGTGCCTGGACCGGGTTTCTAGCGGGGGGAGTCACAGATACGCAGTATTTT. Translation gives CAWTGFLAGGVTDTQYF. The whole variable domain, remainder taken from reference TRBV30 and TRBJ2-3, is SQTIHQWPATLVQPVGSPLSLECTVEGTSNPNLYWYRQAAGRGLQLLFYSVGIGQISSEVPQNLSASRPQDRQFILSSKKLLLSDSGFYLCAWTGFLAGGVTDTQYFGPGTRLTVL.

This sequence joins TRBV7-9 and TRBJ1-2, with D perhaps matching TRBD1 (5 bases). Trimming stripped 1 base from V and 5 bases from J, with 11 bases between. The CDR3 runs 14 residues. CDR1 is SEHNR, CDR2 FQNEAQ, per germline (reference sequence). The CDR3 nucleotides are TGTGCCAGCAGCTTAGTCCCCGGGGGATATGGCTACACCTTC. Amino acid sequence: CASSLVPGGYGYTF.

This chain joins TRBV15 and TRBJ2-5, with D maybe TRBD2 (6 bases). The V end lost 3 bases, the J end lost 0 bases, and 14 bases lay between the germline ends. The CDR3 covers 16 residues. Germline CDR1 and CDR2: LNHNV and YYDKDF (reference sequence). The CDR3 DNA is TGTGCCACCAGCAGTATACTAGCAGAGTACCAAGAGACCCAGTACTTC. Encoded protein: CATSSILAEYQETQYF.

The chain combines TRBV7-9 with TRBJ2-7, with D perhaps matching TRBD1 (6 bases). V lost 7 bases and J 4 bases, leaving 17 bases between the germline ends. The CDR3 length is 14 residues. Germline V gives CDR1 SEHNR, CDR2 FQNEAQ (reference sequence). CDR3 region: CASINAGTRYEQYF. The CDR3 DNA reads as TGTGCCAGCATCAACGCCGGGACAAGGTACGAGCAGTACTTC.

The CDR3 loop reads CASSPDPGTGTGNTIYF. CDR3 DNA sequence: TGTGCCAGCTCACCAGATCCGGGAACTGGGACTGGAAACACCATATATTTT. This chain joins TRBV18 and TRBJ1-3; no firm D call. V was clipped by 2 bases and J by 2 bases, with 16 bases between them. The CDR3 is made up of 17 amino acids. Germline-derived CDR1 and CDR2 are KGHSH and LQKENI.

In DNA form, the CDR3 reads TGCGCCAGCAGGGGGCGAGGGGGATCCCGATATGGCTACACCTTC. Translating it yields CASRGRGGSRYGYTF. V usage is TRBV10-2 and J usage is TRBJ1-2; TRBD1 is a possible D gene (6 bases). The germline V gene encodes CDR1 WSHSY and CDR2 SAAADI. Trimming pared 6 bases from V and 5 bases from J, leaving 19 bases between. This CDR3 is built from 15 residues.

This chain connects TRBV7-8 to TRBJ2-6, with TRBD1 identical over 10 bases. J gave up 1 base and V 10 bases, and 13 bases lay outside the gene matches. CDR1 and CDR2 (germline): SGHVS, FQNEAQ. There are 18 residues in the CDR3. The CDR3, as DNA: TGTGCCACCGAGGGTGGGGGACAGGGGATTTCTGGGGCCAACGTCCTGACTTTC. Translating gives CATEGGGQGISGANVLTF.